The rows below give T cell receptor beta chains drawn from one sample of a study of CD8+CD57+ T cells in acquired aplastic anemia. MiXCR, applied by TCRdb to the reads, yields one record per CDR3 protein. The table records 150,000 to 200,000 distinct CDR3 sequences, just under 45% of them present only once. Input material: sorted CD4+, CD8+, or CD8+CD57+ T cells (not recorded which) from PBMCs. The source is a human donor in good health. Each CDR3 is given with its conserved first and last residue. Each record gives: V gene, D gene, clone size, J gene, CDR3 DNA, CDR3 protein. The D gene is left open where the match is weak. Clone size is given for some rows only: seen once, a few or many times, or a class if the clone is expanded.

v_call: TRBV11-2; d_call: TRBD1; clone_size: .; j_call: TRBJ1-2; cdr3_nt: TGTGCCAGCAGCTTAGATCTAGGCAGGGGGTATACTAACTATGGCTACACCTTC; cdr3_aa: CASSLDLGRGYTNYGYTF
v_call: TRBV6-1; d_call: .; clone_size: many; j_call: TRBJ1-5; cdr3_nt: TGTGCCAGCAACGGGGACTATAGCAATCAGCCCCAGCATTTT; cdr3_aa: CASNGDYSNQPQHF
v_call: TRBV11-2; d_call: .; clone_size: .; j_call: TRBJ2-1; cdr3_nt: TGTGCCAGCAGAATAGTCGCAGAAGACAATGAGCAGTTCTTC; cdr3_aa: CASRIVAEDNEQFF
v_call: TRBV29-1; d_call: .; clone_size: few; j_call: TRBJ2-7; cdr3_nt: TGCAGCGTTGGCCTCAGTCCCTCCTACGAGCAGTACTTC; cdr3_aa: CSVGLSPSYEQYF
v_call: TRBV15; d_call: TRBD1; clone_size: .; j_call: TRBJ2-7; cdr3_nt: TGTGCCACCAGCAGAGAACCCTACCGGGACAGAACCTACGAGCAGTACTTC; cdr3_aa: CATSREPYRDRTYEQYF
v_call: TRBV6-4; d_call: .; clone_size: many; j_call: TRBJ1-6; cdr3_nt: TGTGCCAGCAGTCCAGACTATAATTCACCCCTCCACTTT; cdr3_aa: CASSPDYNSPLHF
v_call: TRBV20-1; d_call: .; clone_size: .; j_call: TRBJ2-7; cdr3_nt: TGCAGTGCTAGAGATCGAAGAACAGGGTCTTGGGAGCAGTACTTC; cdr3_aa: CSARDRRTGSWEQYF
v_call: TRBV7-2; d_call: .; clone_size: once; j_call: TRBJ2-3; cdr3_nt: TGTGCCAGCAGCCCTGAGGGTTTCACAGATACGCAGTATTTT; cdr3_aa: CASSPEGFTDTQYF
v_call: TRBV5-6; d_call: .; clone_size: .; j_call: TRBJ1-4; cdr3_nt: TGTGCCAGCAGCCCTCGAGGGTGGGGGGGCGAAAAACTGTTTTTT; cdr3_aa: CASSPRGWGGEKLFF
v_call: TRBV18; d_call: .; clone_size: .; j_call: TRBJ2-1; cdr3_nt: TGTGCCAGCTCACCGACTCGCGGTGAGCAGTTCTTC; cdr3_aa: CASSPTRGEQFF
v_call: TRBV7-2; d_call: TRBD1; clone_size: many; j_call: TRBJ1-2; cdr3_nt: TGTGCCAGCATCAGGGGGGTTAACTATGGCTACACCTTC; cdr3_aa: CASIRGVNYGYTF
v_call: TRBV19; d_call: TRBD1; clone_size: .; j_call: TRBJ1-6; cdr3_nt: TGTGCCAGTACTACGGACAGGGCAGTATCTTCACCCCTCCACTTT; cdr3_aa: CASTTDRAVSSPLHF
v_call: TRBV9; d_call: .; clone_size: .; j_call: TRBJ2-7; cdr3_nt: TGTGCCAGCAGCGTATCGGTCGTTGGGGCGGGAAAGCAGTACTTC; cdr3_aa: CASSVSVVGAGKQYF
v_call: TRBV6-2/TRBV6-3; d_call: TRBD2; clone_size: .; j_call: TRBJ2-7; cdr3_nt: TGTGCCAGCAGTTACCCCGGGACTAGCGGGGGGCCTAAATCAGTGTACGAGCGGTACTTC; cdr3_aa: CASSYPGTSGGPKSVYERYF